The clone carrying this T cell receptor (beta chain) was observed at least ten times. Its antigen remains unknown. The sample belongs to a study of T cells in Graves' hyperthyroidism and ophthalmopathy. The V and J ends lost 6 bases and 1 base, in that order; junction bases with no gene match: 5. The CDR3 sequence is 14 residues long. Amplification targeted TCR beta CDR3 regions from RNA transcripts. The TCR CDR3 first-round RT-PCR relied on the HTBI primer set. A single record per CDR3 protein comes from TCRdb applying MiXCR to the multiplex PCR reads. The sample has 300,000 to 350,000 distinct CDR3 sequences, around 23% seen once. Study findings and constraints: Ophthalmopathy was distinguished from stable hyperthyroidism by 13 V-J signatures.

Sequencing used blood. This TCR derives from a woman between 45 and 65 years old with Graves' hyperthyroidism. The chain employs TRBV12-3 or TRBV12-4 and TRBJ1-1, with 7 bases lining up with TRBD1. Here the CDR3 reads CASRQDRTNTEAFF. The CDR3 bases are TGTGCCAGCAGGCAGGACAGGACGAACACTGAAGCTTTCTTT.